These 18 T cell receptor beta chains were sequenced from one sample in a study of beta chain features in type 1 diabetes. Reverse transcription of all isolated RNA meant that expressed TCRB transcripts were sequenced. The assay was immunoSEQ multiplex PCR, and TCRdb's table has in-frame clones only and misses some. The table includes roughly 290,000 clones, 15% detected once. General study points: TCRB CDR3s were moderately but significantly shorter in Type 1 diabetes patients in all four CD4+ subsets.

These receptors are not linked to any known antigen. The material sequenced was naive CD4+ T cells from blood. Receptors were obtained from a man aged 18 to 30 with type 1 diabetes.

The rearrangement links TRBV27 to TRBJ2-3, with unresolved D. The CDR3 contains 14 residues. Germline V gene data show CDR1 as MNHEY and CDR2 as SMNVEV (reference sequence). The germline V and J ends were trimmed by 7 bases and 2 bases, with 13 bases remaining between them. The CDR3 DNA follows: TGTGCCAGCACCGTCGACATATACACAGATACGCAGTATTTT. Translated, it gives CASTVDIYTDTQYF.

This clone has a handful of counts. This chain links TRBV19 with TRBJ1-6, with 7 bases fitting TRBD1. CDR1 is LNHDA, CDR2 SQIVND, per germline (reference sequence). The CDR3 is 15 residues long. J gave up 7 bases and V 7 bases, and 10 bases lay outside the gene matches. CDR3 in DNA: TGTGCCAGTACCCCCCAGGGACAGACGAATTCACCCCTCCACTTT. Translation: CASTPQGQTNSPLHF.

CDR3 nucleotides: TGTGCCAGCAGTCCGCTAGCGGGAAGGGGTGAGCAGTTCTTC. It encodes CASSPLAGRGEQFF. This rearrangement joins TRBV6-5 to TRBJ2-1; 9 bases are a match to TRBD2. From germline, CDR1 is MNHEY and CDR2 SVGAGI. The J segment lost 9 bases and the V segment lost 5 bases, leaving 8 bases of the junction unmatched. The CDR3 consists of 14 residues.

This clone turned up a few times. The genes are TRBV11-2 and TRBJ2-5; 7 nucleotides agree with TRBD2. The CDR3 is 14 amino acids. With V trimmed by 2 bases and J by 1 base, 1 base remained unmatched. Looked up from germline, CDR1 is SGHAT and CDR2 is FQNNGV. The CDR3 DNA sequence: TGTGCCAGCAGCTTAAGCGGGGCCCAAGAGACCCAGTACTTC. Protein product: CASSLSGAQETQYF.

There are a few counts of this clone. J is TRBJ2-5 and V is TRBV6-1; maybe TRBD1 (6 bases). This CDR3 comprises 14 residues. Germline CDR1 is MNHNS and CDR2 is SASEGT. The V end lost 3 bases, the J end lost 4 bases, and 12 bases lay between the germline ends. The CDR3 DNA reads TGTGCCAGCAGTGACAACCAGGGGTTAGAGACCCAGTACTTC. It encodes CASSDNQGLETQYF.

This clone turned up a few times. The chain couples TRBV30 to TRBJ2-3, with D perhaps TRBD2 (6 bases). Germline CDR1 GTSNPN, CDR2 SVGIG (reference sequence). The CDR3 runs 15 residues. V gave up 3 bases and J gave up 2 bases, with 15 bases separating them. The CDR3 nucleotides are TGTGCCTGGAGAAGGGGTGCGGGGTACACAGATACGCAGTATTTT. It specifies CAWRRGAGYTDTQYF.

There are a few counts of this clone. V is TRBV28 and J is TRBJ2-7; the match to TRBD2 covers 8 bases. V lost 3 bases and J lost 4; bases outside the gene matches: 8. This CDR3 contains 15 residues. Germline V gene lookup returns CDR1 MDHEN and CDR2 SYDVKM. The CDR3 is CASSFSGGSLYEQYF. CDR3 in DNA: TGTGCCAGCAGTTTCTCGGGGGGGTCCCTATACGAGCAGTACTTC.

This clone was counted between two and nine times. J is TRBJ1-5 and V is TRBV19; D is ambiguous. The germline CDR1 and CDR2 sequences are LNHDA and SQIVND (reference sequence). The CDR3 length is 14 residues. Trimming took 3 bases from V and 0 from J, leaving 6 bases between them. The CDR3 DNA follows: TGTGCCAGTAGTATCGAGCCTAGCAATCAGCCCCAGCATTTT. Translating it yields CASSIEPSNQPQHF.

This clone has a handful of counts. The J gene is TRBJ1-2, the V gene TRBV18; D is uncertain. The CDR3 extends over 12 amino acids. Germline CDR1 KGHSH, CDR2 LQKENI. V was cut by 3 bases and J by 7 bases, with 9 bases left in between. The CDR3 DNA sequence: TGTGCCAGCTCACCGGGAGAGCGTGGCTACACCTTC. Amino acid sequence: CASSPGERGYTF.

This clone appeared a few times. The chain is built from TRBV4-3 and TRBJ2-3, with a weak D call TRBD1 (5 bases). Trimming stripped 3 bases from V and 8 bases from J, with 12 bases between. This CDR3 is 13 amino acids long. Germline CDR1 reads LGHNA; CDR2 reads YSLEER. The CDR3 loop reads CASSQQGAGTQYF. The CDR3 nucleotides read TGCGCCAGCAGCCAGCAAGGGGCAGGTACGCAGTATTTT.

CDR3: CAWISGTSGHNEQFF. The CDR3 coding sequence is TGTGCCTGGATCAGCGGGACTAGCGGGCACAATGAGCAGTTCTTC. The V call is TRBV30, the J call TRBJ2-1; 12 bases agree with TRBD2. J gave up 5 bases and V 4 bases, and 6 bases lay outside the gene matches. Germline V gene lookup returns CDR1 GTSNPN and CDR2 SVGIG (reference sequence). This CDR3 spans 15 amino acids.

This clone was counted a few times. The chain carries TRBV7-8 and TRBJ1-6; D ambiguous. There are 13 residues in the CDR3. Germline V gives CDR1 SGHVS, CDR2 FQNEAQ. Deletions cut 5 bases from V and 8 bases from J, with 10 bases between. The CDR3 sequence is CASSARLDSPLHF. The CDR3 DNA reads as TGTGCCAGCAGCGCGCGACTGGATTCACCCCTCCACTTT. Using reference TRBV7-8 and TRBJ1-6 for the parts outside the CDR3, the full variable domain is GAGVSQSPRYKVAKRGQDVALRCDPISGHVSLFWYQQALGQGPEFLTYFQNEAQLDKSGLPSDRFFAERPEGSVSTLKIQRTQQEDSAVYLCASSARLDSPLHFGNGTRLTVT.

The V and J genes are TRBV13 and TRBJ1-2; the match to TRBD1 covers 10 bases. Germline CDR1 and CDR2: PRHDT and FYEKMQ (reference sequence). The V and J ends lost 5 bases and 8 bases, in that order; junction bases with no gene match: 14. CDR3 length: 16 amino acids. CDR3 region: CASSPRSGTGARGYTF. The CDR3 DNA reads TGTGCCAGCAGCCCAAGGAGCGGGACAGGGGCGAGGGGCTACACCTTC.

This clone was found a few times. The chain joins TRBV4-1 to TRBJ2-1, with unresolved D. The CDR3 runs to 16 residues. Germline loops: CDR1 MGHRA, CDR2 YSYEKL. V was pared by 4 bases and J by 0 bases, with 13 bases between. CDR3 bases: TGCGCCAGCAGCCCCCGCTATCCAAGCTCCTACAATGAGCAGTTCTTC. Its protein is CASSPRYPSSYNEQFF.

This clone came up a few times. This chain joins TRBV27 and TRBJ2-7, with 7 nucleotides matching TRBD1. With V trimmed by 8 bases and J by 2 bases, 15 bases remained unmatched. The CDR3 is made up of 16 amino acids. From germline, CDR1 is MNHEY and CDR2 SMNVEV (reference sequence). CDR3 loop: CASHTYLRDRPYEQYF. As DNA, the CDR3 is TGTGCCAGCCACACTTACCTCCGGGACAGACCCTACGAGCAGTACTTC.

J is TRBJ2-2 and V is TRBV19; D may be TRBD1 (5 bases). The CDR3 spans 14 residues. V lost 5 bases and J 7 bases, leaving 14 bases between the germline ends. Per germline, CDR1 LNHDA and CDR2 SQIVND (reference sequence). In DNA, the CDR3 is TGTGCCAGTAGTGTCCAAACAGGCGTCGGGGAGCTGTTTTTT. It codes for CASSVQTGVGELFF. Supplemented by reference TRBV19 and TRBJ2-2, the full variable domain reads DGGITQSPKYLFRKEGQNVTLSCEQNLNHDAMYWYRQDPGQGLRLIYYSQIVNDFQKGDIAEGYSVSREKKESFPLTVTSAQKNPTAFYLCASSVQTGVGELFFGEGSRLTVL.

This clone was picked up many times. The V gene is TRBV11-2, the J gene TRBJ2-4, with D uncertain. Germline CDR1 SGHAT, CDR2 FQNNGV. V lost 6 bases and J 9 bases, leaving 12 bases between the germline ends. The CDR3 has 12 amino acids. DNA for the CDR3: TGTGCCAGCAGAAATCCTACTCCCATTCAGTACTTC. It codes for CASRNPTPIQYF.

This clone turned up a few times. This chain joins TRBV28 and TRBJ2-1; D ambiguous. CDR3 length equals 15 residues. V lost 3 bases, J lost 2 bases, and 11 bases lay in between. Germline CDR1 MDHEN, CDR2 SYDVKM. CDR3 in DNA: TGTGCCAGCAGTTTTATAGGCGGAGCCTACAATGAGCAGTTCTTC. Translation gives CASSFIGGAYNEQFF.